What follows are 4 T cell receptor beta chains derived from one specimen sequenced in a study of regulatory T cells in long-lasting Graves disease. Time point noted: newly diagnosed GD, antithyroid drugs for less than 3 months. There was RNA extracted from PBMCs, and the TCR library was made from it. Sequencing libraries for TCR beta were prepared with iRepertoire HTBI primers and Arm-PCR of CDR3 regions. TCRdb reanalysed the multiplex PCR reads using MiXCR and keeps one entry per CDR3 protein. The sample carries hundreds of thousands of distinct CDR3 sequences, 15% to 20% recorded once. The sample also formed part of further work on T cells in Graves' hyperthyroidism and ophthalmopathy.

This specimen was peripheral blood mononuclear cells (PBMCs), taken at new diagnosis, from a patient treated with antithyroid drugs. The receptors were sampled from a man aged 18 to 30 with Graves disease.

The J gene is TRBJ2-4, the V gene TRBV7-2, with a weak D call TRBD2 (6 bases). Trimming took 4 bases from V and 6 from J, leaving 16 bases between them. CDR3 length: 15 residues. Germline values: CDR1 SGHTA, CDR2 FQGNSA. The CDR3 here is CASSSGTYGGNIQYF. The CDR3 DNA reads TGTGCCAGCAGCTCCGGGACTTACGGGGGAAACATTCAGTACTTC. Supplemented by reference TRBV7-2 and TRBJ2-4, the full variable domain reads GAGVSQSPSNKVTEKGKDVELRCDPISGHTALYWYRQSLGQGLEFLIYFQGNSAPDKSGLPSDRFSAERTGGSVSTLTIQRTQQEDSAVYLCASSSGTYGGNIQYFGAGTRLSVL.

This clonotype was counted a few times. This chain links TRBV20-1 with TRBJ1-5; no clear D. The CDR3 spans 14 residues. V lost 3 bases and J lost 0, with 9 bases in between. Germline-derived CDR1 and CDR2 are DFQATT and SNEGSKA (reference sequence). The CDR3 sequence is CSARSGVSNQPQHF. CDR3 DNA: TGCAGTGCTAGGTCCGGGGTTAGCAATCAGCCCCAGCATTTT.

This clonotype was counted at least ten times. This chain's CDR3 is CAISEQGYEQYF. Written as DNA, the CDR3 is TGTGCCATCAGTGAACAGGGCTACGAGCAGTACTTC. V is TRBV10-3 and J is TRBJ2-7, with D possibly TRBD1 on 6 matching bases. The CDR3 covers 12 residues. Germline V gene sequence: CDR1 ENHRY, CDR2 SYGVKD. V was cut by 3 bases and J by 3 bases, with 6 bases left in between.

This clonotype was recorded at least ten times. For the CDR3, the DNA is TGTGCCAGCAGCCAAGATGATAATTTGGTTTACTACGAGCAGTACTTC. It translates to CASSQDDNLVYYEQYF. This chain joins TRBV3-1 and TRBJ2-7; D gene ambiguous. The germline gives CDR1 LGHDT, CDR2 YNNKEL (reference sequence). The CDR3 is made up of 16 amino acids. V was pared by 0 bases and J by 3 bases, with 15 bases between.